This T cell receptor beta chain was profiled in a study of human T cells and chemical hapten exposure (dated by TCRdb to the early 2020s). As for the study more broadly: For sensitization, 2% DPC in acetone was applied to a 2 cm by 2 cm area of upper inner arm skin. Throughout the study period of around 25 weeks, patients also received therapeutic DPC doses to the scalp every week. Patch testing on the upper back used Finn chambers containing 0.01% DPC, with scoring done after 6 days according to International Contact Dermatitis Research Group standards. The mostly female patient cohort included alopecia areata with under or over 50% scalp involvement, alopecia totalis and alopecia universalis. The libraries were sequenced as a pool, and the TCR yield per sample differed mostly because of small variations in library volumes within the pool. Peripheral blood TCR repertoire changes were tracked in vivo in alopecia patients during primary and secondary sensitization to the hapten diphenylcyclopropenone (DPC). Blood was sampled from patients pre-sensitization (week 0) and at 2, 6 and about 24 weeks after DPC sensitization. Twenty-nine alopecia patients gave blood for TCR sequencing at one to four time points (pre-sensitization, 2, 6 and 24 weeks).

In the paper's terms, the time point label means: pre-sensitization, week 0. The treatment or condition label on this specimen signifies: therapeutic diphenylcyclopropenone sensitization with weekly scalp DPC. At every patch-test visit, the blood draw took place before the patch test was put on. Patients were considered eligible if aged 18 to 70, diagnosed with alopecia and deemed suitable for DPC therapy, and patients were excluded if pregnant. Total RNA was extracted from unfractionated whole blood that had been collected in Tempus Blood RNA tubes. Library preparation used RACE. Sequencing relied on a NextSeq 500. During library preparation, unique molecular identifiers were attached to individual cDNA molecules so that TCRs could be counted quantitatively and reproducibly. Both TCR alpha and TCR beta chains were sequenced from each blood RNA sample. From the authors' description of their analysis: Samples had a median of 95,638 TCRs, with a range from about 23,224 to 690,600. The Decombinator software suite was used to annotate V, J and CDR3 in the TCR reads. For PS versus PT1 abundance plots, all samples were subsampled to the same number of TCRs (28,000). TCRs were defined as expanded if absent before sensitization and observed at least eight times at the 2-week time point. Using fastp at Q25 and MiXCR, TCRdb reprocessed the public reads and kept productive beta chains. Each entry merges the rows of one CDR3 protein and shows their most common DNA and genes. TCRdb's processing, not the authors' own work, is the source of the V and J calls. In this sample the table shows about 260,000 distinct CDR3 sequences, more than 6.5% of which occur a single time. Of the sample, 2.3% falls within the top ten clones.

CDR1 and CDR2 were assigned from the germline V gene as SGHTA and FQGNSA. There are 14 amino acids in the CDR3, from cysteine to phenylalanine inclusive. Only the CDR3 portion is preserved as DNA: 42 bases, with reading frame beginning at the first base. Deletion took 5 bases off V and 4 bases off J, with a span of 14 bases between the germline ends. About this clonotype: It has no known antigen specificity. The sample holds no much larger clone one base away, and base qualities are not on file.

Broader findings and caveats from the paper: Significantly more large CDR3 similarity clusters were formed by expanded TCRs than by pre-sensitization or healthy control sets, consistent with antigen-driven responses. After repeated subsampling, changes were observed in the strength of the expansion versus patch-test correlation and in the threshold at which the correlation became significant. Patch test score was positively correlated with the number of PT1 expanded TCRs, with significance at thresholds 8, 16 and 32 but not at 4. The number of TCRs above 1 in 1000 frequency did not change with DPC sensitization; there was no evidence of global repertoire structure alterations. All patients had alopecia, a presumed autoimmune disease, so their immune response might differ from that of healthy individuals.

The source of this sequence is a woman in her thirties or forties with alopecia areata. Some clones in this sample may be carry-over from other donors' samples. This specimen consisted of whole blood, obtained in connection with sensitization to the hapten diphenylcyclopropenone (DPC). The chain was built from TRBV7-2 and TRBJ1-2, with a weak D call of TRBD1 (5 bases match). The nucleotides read TGTGCCAGCAGCACCGGGGACCAACCCTATGGCTACACCTTC. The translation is CASSTGDQPYGYTF.